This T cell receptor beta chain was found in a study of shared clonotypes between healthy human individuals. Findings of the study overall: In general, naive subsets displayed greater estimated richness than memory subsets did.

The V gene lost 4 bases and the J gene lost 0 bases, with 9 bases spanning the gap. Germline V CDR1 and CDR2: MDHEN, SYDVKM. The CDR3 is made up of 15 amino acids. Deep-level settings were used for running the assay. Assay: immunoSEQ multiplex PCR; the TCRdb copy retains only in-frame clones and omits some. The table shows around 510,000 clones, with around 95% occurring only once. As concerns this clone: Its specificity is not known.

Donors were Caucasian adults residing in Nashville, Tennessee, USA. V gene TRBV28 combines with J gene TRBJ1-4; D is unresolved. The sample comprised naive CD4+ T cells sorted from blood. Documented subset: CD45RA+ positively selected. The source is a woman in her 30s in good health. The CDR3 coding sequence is TGTGCCAGCAGTTCGACGATTACAACTAATGAAAAACTGTTTTTT. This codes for CASSSTITTNEKLFF.